These 19 T cell receptor beta chains were sequenced from one sample in a study of T-cell reconstitution after alpha-beta-depleted transplantation in children. During its preparation, the TCRbeta library received unique molecular identifiers. In TCRdb, the PCR reads were re-called with MiXCR into one record per CDR3 protein. The sample has 700,000 or so distinct CDR3 sequences, around 13% seen once. Sequencing was performed on PBMCs, taken before TCRalphabeta/CD19-depleted stem cell transplant. The receptor set was obtained from a girl aged 2-10 years with congenital amegakaryocytic thrombocytopenia, due to receive a stem cell transplant.

The genes are TRBV5-1 and TRBJ2-5; D unclear. Germline V CDR1 and CDR2: SGHRS, YFSETQ. V lost 2 bases and J 4 bases, leaving 15 bases between the germline ends. The CDR3 totals 15 residues. CDR3 in DNA: TGCGCCAGCAGCTTTGGGGTGTTCGCGTCAGAGACCCAGTACTTC. Protein sequence: CASSFGVFASETQYF.

The table lists this clonotype with a few counts. V and J are TRBV20-1 and TRBJ2-5, with TRBD2 as a possible D gene (6 bases). Trimming left V 4 bases short and J 5 bases short, with 14 bases between. The CDR3 length is 13 residues. In germline, CDR1 is DFQATT, CDR2 SNEGSKA (reference sequence). The CDR3 nucleotides read TGCAGTGCTACACGCTCTGCGGGGGAGACCCAGTACTTC. Its translation is CSATRSAGETQYF.

The gene calls are TRBV7-8 and TRBJ1-2, with D tentatively TRBD1 (5 bases). V lost 1 base and J lost 4, with 16 bases in between. Germline V gene sequence: CDR1 SGHVS, CDR2 FQNEAQ. The CDR3 totals 16 residues. The CDR3 reads CASSLVGTNPSYGYTF. CDR3 nucleotides: TGTGCCAGCAGCTTAGTGGGGACCAACCCCTCCTATGGCTACACCTTC.

The V and J genes are TRBV6-2 or TRBV6-3 and TRBJ2-7; D may be TRBD2 (6 bases). CDR3 length: 16 amino acids. Germline V gives CDR1 MNHEY, CDR2 SVGEGT. V lost 2 bases and J lost 4, with 18 bases in between. The DNA of the CDR3 is TGTGCCAGCAGTTACGAGTGGGGAGGAGGAAAGTACGAGCAGTACTTC. This codes for CASSYEWGGGKYEQYF.

This clonotype was seen only a few times. The chain recombines TRBV28 with TRBJ1-4; D is ambiguous. Deletions cut 5 bases from V and 8 bases from J, with 18 bases between. Germline V gene lookup returns CDR1 MDHEN and CDR2 SYDVKM. This CDR3 is 15 amino acids long. In DNA, the CDR3 is TGTGCCAGCAGTCCCCACACTACTAAAAGAGAAAAACTGTTTTTT. It codes for CASSPHTTKREKLFF.

This clonotype was seen ten or more times. The DNA is left out, because the CDR3 cannot be placed on it with certainty; the CDR3 is given as TCRdb lists it. V gene TRBV4-2 combines with J gene TRBJ2-1; the table's D call, TRBD1, was not checked against the DNA. The CDR3 totals 16 residues, both ends included. The germline gives CDR1 LGHNA, CDR2 YNFKEQ. The CDR3 region is CASSQGFGEGRDEQFF.

This clonotype showed up many times. The chain links TRBV28 to TRBJ1-1; D uncertain. The CDR3 runs 12 residues. Trimming left V 8 bases short and J 0 bases short, with 7 bases between. The germline CDR1 and CDR2 sequences are MDHEN and SYDVKM. CDR3 coding DNA: TGTGCCAGCGGAGCCTTGAACACTGAAGCTTTCTTT. Residues: CASGALNTEAFF.

The sample holds many counts of this clonotype. The chain combines TRBV25-1 with TRBJ2-2; D is unresolved. The CDR3 runs to 12 residues. CDR1 and CDR2 from the germline V gene are MGHDK and SYGVNS. Deletions cut 1 base from V and 7 bases from J, with 4 bases between. CDR3 in amino acids: CASSEFDGELFF. Written as DNA, the CDR3 is TGTGCCAGCAGTGAATTTGACGGGGAGCTGTTTTTT. Supplemented by reference TRBV25-1 and TRBJ2-2, the full variable domain reads EADIYQTPRYLVIGTGKKITLECSQTMGHDKMYWYQQDPGMELHLIHYSYGVNSTEKGDLSSESTVSRIRTEHFPLTLESARPSHTSQYLCASSEFDGELFFGEGSRLTVL.

The rearrangement uses TRBV4-2 and TRBJ2-2; TRBD2 might be the D (5 bases). Trimming removed 1 base from V and 4 bases from J, with 13 bases in between. This CDR3 has 16 amino acids. CDR1 is LGHNA and CDR2 is YNFKEQ in the germline V gene. The CDR3 loop is CASSQGPGMGTGELFF. The CDR3 DNA reads TGTGCCAGCAGCCAAGGTCCCGGGATGGGCACCGGGGAGCTGTTTTTT.

The sample holds many counts of this clonotype. The genes are TRBV5-1 and TRBJ2-2, with TRBD1 identical over 7 bases. V was clipped by 4 bases and J by 1 base; unmatched bases: 4. Germline assignment: CDR1 SGHRS and CDR2 YFSETQ. This CDR3 contains 15 residues. The CDR3 nucleotides read TGCGCCAGCAGCCCGGACAGGCTGAACACCGGGGAGCTGTTTTTT. Its protein is CASSPDRLNTGELFF.

In this sample, this clonotype turned up many times. The V gene is TRBV24-1, the J gene TRBJ2-5; no reliable D call. The ends were cut back, 2 bases at V and 5 bases at J, with 2 bases in the middle. This CDR3 is 11 amino acids long. Germline V gene sequence: CDR1 KGHDR, CDR2 SFDVKD. Written as DNA, the CDR3 is TGTGCCACCAGTGATTCCGAGACCCAGTACTTC. This sequence encodes CATSDSETQYF.

The chain combines TRBV20-1 with TRBJ2-5; 7 nucleotides align to TRBD2. Looked up from germline, CDR1 is DFQATT and CDR2 is SNEGSKA (reference sequence). This CDR3 has 15 residues. Losses at the gene ends were 0 bases for V and 2 bases for J; bases not matched to a gene: 6. The CDR3 DNA reads as TGCAGTGCTAGAGAGGCAGCGGGACCACAAGAGACCCAGTACTTC. This gives the protein CSAREAAGPQETQYF.

The sample holds many counts of this clonotype. This chain links TRBV4-1 with TRBJ2-3; 14 bases align to TRBD2. This CDR3 is 18 amino acids long. V shed 5 bases and J 0 bases; nucleotides not matched to a gene: 7. Germline V gene lookup returns CDR1 MGHRA and CDR2 YSYEKL. The CDR3 region is CASSLGLAGGTSTDTQYF. The CDR3 DNA follows: TGCGCCAGCAGCTTAGGACTAGCGGGAGGAACTAGCACAGATACGCAGTATTTT.

This clonotype was recorded many times. V is TRBV12-3 or TRBV12-4 and J is TRBJ1-5; no clear D. Trimming removed 2 bases from V and 4 bases from J, with 15 bases in between. The CDR3 has 16 amino acids. CDR3 DNA: TGTGCCAGCAGTTTAAGTCCGGTCGGCGGAAATCAGCCCCAGCATTTT. Amino acid sequence: CASSLSPVGGNQPQHF.

V gene TRBV20-1 combines with J gene TRBJ2-7; D possibly corresponds to TRBD2 (6 bases). CDR1 and CDR2 from the germline V gene are DFQATT and SNEGSKA (reference sequence). The germline V and J ends were trimmed by 5 bases and 1 base, with 15 bases remaining between them. The CDR3 runs to 14 residues. The CDR3 sequence: CSAAGGPRSYEQYF. The CDR3 nucleotides are TGCAGTGCTGCCGGGGGACCGCGTTCCTACGAGCAGTACTTC.

The chain couples TRBV12-3 or TRBV12-4 to TRBJ1-5; TRBD1 matches at 9 bases. After removal of 1 base from V and 7 bases from J, the junction contained 11 bases not matched to a gene. The CDR3 has 17 amino acids. CDR3 sequence reads: CASSLEGGGTGSQPQHF. CDR3 DNA sequence: TGTGCCAGCAGTTTAGAGGGGGGCGGGACAGGGTCGCAGCCCCAGCATTTT.

This chain uses TRBV20-1 with TRBJ2-2; D is undetermined. Trimming shortened V by 1 base and J by 4 bases, and 7 bases separated the two germline ends. Looked up from germline, CDR1 is DFQATT and CDR2 is SNEGSKA (reference sequence). The CDR3 is 13 amino acids. The CDR3 loop is CSARGQVTGELFF. Written as DNA, the CDR3 is TGCAGTGCTAGAGGGCAAGTCACCGGGGAGCTGTTTTTT.

The CDR3 loop is CASAMNRWHSNQPQHF. CDR3 nucleotides: TGTGCCAGCGCAATGAACAGGTGGCATAGCAATCAGCCCCAGCATTTT. The chain carries TRBV6-5 and TRBJ1-5, with TRBD1 as a possible D gene (5 bases). V lost 8 bases and J 0 bases, leaving 17 bases between the germline ends. Germline lookup yields CDR1 MNHEY and CDR2 SVGAGI. The CDR3 contains 16 residues.

This clonotype showed up just a few times. This chain joins TRBV14 and TRBJ1-4; 7 positions agree with TRBD1. Trimming removed 6 bases from V and 3 bases from J; junction bases left unmatched: 4. Germline CDR1 and CDR2: SGHDN and FVKESK. This CDR3 region has 14 residues. Written as DNA, the CDR3 is TGTGCCAGCAGACGACAGGGCTCTAATGAAAAACTGTTTTTT. It encodes CASRRQGSNEKLFF.